This T cell receptor beta chain was captured by sequencing in a study of blood T cell repertoires in COVID-19. Study information: The samples span acute and convalescent COVID-19 from the United States, Italy and Spain. Nucleic acid was either cDNA or gDNA, and it came from T cells, B-cell-depleted T cells, or PBMCs.

V gave up 6 bases and J gave up 7 bases; unmatched junction bases: 15. CDR3 length: 15 amino acids. Looked up from germline, CDR1 is MGHDK and CDR2 is SYGVNS. Repertoires were generated with immunoSEQ multiplex PCR, while TCRdb's copy carries only in-frame clones and drops some. The sample has 400,000 or so clones, more than 85% seen once. The chain has TRBV25-1 and TRBJ2-7; 7 positions agree with TRBD1. Source material: peripheral blood. The source is a human donor in a cohort sampled during active COVID-19. The CDR3 region has the DNA TGTGCCAGCAGGTATCAGGGGGACATGGTGGGGGAGCAGTACTTC. The encoded protein is CASRYQGDMVGEQYF.